Listed below are T cell receptor beta chains from one sample, sequenced in a study of cytomegalovirus exposure and HLA in healthy donors. The protocol was immunoSEQ multiplex PCR, while the TCRdb copy is restricted to in-frame clones and leaves out a portion. The data contain 170,000 or so clones, 75% to 85% of them singletons. Input material: PBMCs. The receptors originated from a woman aged 50 to 60 in good health and CMV-seropositive. Each CDR3 is given with its conserved first and last residue. The order of the fields is D gene, V gene, J gene, clone size, CDR3 protein, CDR3 DNA. D genes are given only for firm matches. Rows may omit the clone size; those that give it use once, few, many or a size class.

.	TRBV5-6	TRBJ2-3	.	CASSGVKRDGADTQYF	TGTGCCAGCAGCGGCGTGAAGAGGGATGGGGCAGATACGCAGTATTTT
.	TRBV29-1	TRBJ1-1	.	CSVIWVFGAEAFF	TGCAGCGTTATCTGGGTGTTTGGAGCTGAAGCTTTCTTT
TRBD1	TRBV5-1	TRBJ2-2	.	CASSLTGTGGSTGELFF	TGCGCCAGCAGCCTCACCGGGACAGGCGGTTCTACCGGGGAGCTGTTTTTT
TRBD1	TRBV5-6	TRBJ2-7	.	CASSSDRGRLYEQYF	TGTGCCAGCAGCTCAGACAGGGGGCGTCTCTACGAGCAGTACTTC
.	TRBV30	TRBJ1-2	few	CAWSEQNYGYTF	TGTGCCTGGAGTGAACAGAACTATGGCTACACCTTC
.	TRBV19	TRBJ1-5	.	CASSLVSGNQPQHF	TGTGCCAGTAGCCTAGTGAGTGGAAATCAGCCCCAGCATTTT
.	TRBV13	TRBJ1-1	.	CASTPSRGISEAFF	TGTGCCAGCACCCCCTCTCGCGGAATTAGTGAAGCTTTCTTT
.	TRBV7-9	TRBJ2-1	.	CASTKAEYNEQFF	TGTGCCAGCACCAAAGCGGAGTACAATGAGCAGTTCTTC
.	TRBV4-1	TRBJ2-3	.	CASRQPTSAGAWGDTQYF	TGCGCCAGCAGGCAACCCACTAGCGCAGGGGCCTGGGGAGATACGCAGTATTTT
TRBD1	TRBV27	TRBJ1-1	.	CASSLDRGGEAFF	TGTGCCAGCAGTTTAGACAGGGGGGGTGAAGCTTTCTTT
TRBD1	TRBV25-1	TRBJ1-5	.	CASSETGARQPQHF	TGTGCCAGCAGTGAAACAGGGGCAAGGCAGCCCCAGCATTTT
TRBD2	TRBV27	TRBJ2-5	.	CASRRSGEETQYF	TGTGCCAGCAGACGTAGCGGGGAAGAGACCCAGTACTTC
TRBD1	TRBV9	TRBJ2-2	.	CASSSRTGGSPNTGELFF	TGTGCCAGCAGCTCGAGGACAGGGGGCTCGCCGAACACCGGGGAGCTGTTTTTT
.	TRBV30	TRBJ2-7	few	CAWSVSHEQYF	TGTGCCTGGAGTGTTAGTCACGAGCAGTACTTC
.	TRBV7-6	TRBJ1-4	.	CASSLGGQEKLFF	TGTGCCAGCAGCTTAGGGGGGCAGGAAAAACTGTTTTTT
.	TRBV2	TRBJ2-3	.	CASNDSRTDTQYF	TGTGCCAGCAACGACAGCCGTACAGATACGCAGTATTTT
.	TRBV6-1	TRBJ2-5	.	CAGSRGKKASGTQYF	TGTGCCGGTTCACGGGGAAAAAAGGCCTCGGGGACCCAGTACTTC
TRBD1	TRBV11-3	TRBJ1-1	.	CASSLTGANTEAFF	TGTGCCAGCAGCTTGACAGGGGCGAACACTGAAGCTTTCTTT
TRBD2	TRBV5-4	TRBJ2-5	.	CASSSGLAGGGGETQYF	TGTGCCAGCAGCTCAGGACTAGCGGGGGGCGGGGGGGAGACCCAGTACTTC
TRBD1	TRBV19	TRBJ1-5	.	CASTADREDNQPQHF	TGTGCCAGTACCGCAGACAGGGAGGACAATCAGCCCCAGCATTTT
TRBD1	TRBV11-2	TRBJ2-7	.	CASSLDLGRGQKDEQYF	TGTGCCAGCAGCTTAGATCTGGGAAGGGGGCAGAAGGACGAGCAGTACTTC
.	TRBV27	TRBJ1-1	.	CATRRGTEAFF	TGTGCCACCAGACGAGGCACTGAAGCTTTCTTT
TRBD1	TRBV4-1	TRBJ2-7	.	CASSQGTGGAEQYF	TGCGCCAGCAGCCAAGGGACAGGGGGCGCGGAGCAGTACTTC
.	TRBV5-6	TRBJ1-2	few	CASSPRERNYGYTF	TGTGCCAGCAGCCCACGGGAACGGAACTATGGCTACACCTTC
TRBD2	TRBV7-9	TRBJ2-3	.	CASSLVGLAGGPDTQYF	TGTGCCAGCAGCTTAGTCGGGCTAGCGGGGGGGCCAGATACGCAGTATTTT
.	TRBV6-1	TRBJ2-2	.	CASKNRGPNTGELFF	TGTGCCAGCAAAAACAGAGGGCCGAACACCGGGGAGCTGTTTTTT